A selection of T cell receptor beta chains follows, all from one sample in a study of cytomegalovirus exposure and HLA in healthy donors. Libraries were prepared by immunoSEQ multiplex PCR; TCRdb keeps only in-frame clonotypes and omits some of them. This table has 150,000 or so clones, around 68% appearing once. Material: PBMCs. These TCRs come from a man aged 30-40 years in good health and CMV-seronegative. CDR3s include the opening cysteine and the closing phenylalanine or tryptophan. The order of the fields is D gene, V gene, J gene, clone size, CDR3 DNA, CDR3 protein. The D gene is left open where the match is weak. Clone sizes are given selectively: once, few, many, or a class where the clone is expanded.

.	TRBV28	TRBJ2-1	.	TGTGCCAGCAGTTTAGTAGTAGCGGACCCGACCTACAATGAGCAGTTCTTC	CASSLVVADPTYNEQFF
.	TRBV5-1	TRBJ2-7	.	TGCGCCAGCAGCTTTGAGTCGAACTCCTACGAGCAGTACTTC	CASSFESNSYEQYF
TRBD1	TRBV5-4	TRBJ1-2	.	TGTGCCAGCAGCTCGGGGACAGGGCCTGGCTACACCTTC	CASSSGTGPGYTF
.	TRBV7-9	TRBJ1-1	.	TGTGCCAGCAGCTCGATGATGGGACAGAACACTGAAGCTTTCTTT	CASSSMMGQNTEAFF
.	TRBV5-1	TRBJ2-3	.	TGCGCCAGCAGCTCGGGGGGCCCGGATACGCAGTATTTT	CASSSGGPDTQYF
TRBD1	TRBV5-6	TRBJ2-1	.	TGTGCCAGCATCCCGGCGACAGGGGGCTCCTACAATGAGCAGTTCTTC	CASIPATGGSYNEQFF
.	TRBV29-1	TRBJ1-1	.	TGCAGCGTTGCCGAGAGAGGAAACACTGAAGCTTTCTTT	CSVAERGNTEAFF
.	TRBV19	TRBJ1-3	few	TGTGCCAGTAGTAGGAGCCTCCGCTCTGGAAACACCATATATTTT	CASSRSLRSGNTIYF
TRBD2	TRBV28	TRBJ2-7	.	TGTGCCAGCAGTTTAGTAGCGGGGGGCCCCTACGAGCAGTACTTC	CASSLVAGGPYEQYF
TRBD1	TRBV19	TRBJ1-5	.	TGTGCCTCCTCCGGGACAGTTAGACTTAGCAATCAGCCCCAGCATTTT	CASSGTVRLSNQPQHF
TRBD2	TRBV5-1	TRBJ2-5	.	TGCGCCAGCAGCTTGGGGACTAGCGGGGGGGCGAGAGAGACCCAGTACTTC	CASSLGTSGGARETQYF
TRBD1	TRBV6-5	TRBJ2-2	few	TGTGCCAGCAGTTACTCCCCCGGGACAGACACCGGGGAGCTGTTTTTT	CASSYSPGTDTGELFF
.	TRBV7-8	TRBJ1-1	many	TGTGCCAGCAGCTTAACTGCGAACACTGAAGCTTTCTTT	CASSLTANTEAFF
.	TRBV19	TRBJ2-2	.	TGTGCCAGTACGCGGGGCACCTCCACCGGGGAGCTGTTTTTT	CASTRGTSTGELFF
TRBD1	TRBV5-4	TRBJ2-1	.	TGTGCCAGCAGCGGGGGACAGGGGGTAAATGAGCAGTTCTTC	CASSGGQGVNEQFF
.	TRBV7-8	TRBJ1-5	.	TGTGCCAGCAGCTTATCGGCAGGGCCCAATCAGCCCCAGCATTTT	CASSLSAGPNQPQHF
TRBD1	TRBV6-5	TRBJ1-6	.	TGTGCCAGCAGTTACACAGGGGTCTATAATTCACCCCTCCACTTT	CASSYTGVYNSPLHF
.	TRBV5-1	TRBJ2-6	once	TGCGCCAGCAGCTTGGGAGGGCTCGGGGCCAACGTCCTGACTTTC	CASSLGGLGANVLTF
TRBD2	TRBV7-3	TRBJ2-1	.	TGTGCCAGCAGCTTAAGCCCTGGACTAGCGGTCAATGAGCAGTTCTTC	CASSLSPGLAVNEQFF
TRBD1	TRBV29-1	TRBJ1-1	.	TGCAGCGGGACAGGGGGCAAGGGGACTGAAGCTTTCTTT	CSGTGGKGTEAFF
.	TRBV2	TRBJ1-1	.	TGTGCCAGTAACAGGCGTAACGATGGGGCTTTCTTT	CASNRRNDGAFF
.	TRBV15	TRBJ2-7	.	TGTGCCACCAGTTCTAGGAGATCCTACGAGCAGTACTTC	CATSSRRSYEQYF
TRBD1	TRBV5-6	TRBJ1-1	once	TGTGCCAGCAGTTCCCTTGACAGGGCTGAAACTGAAGCTTTCTTT	CASSSLDRAETEAFF
.	TRBV7-6	TRBJ2-7	.	TGTGCCAGCAGCTTAAGTCCAGGGGAGTGCGAGCAGTACTTC	CASSLSPGECEQYF
.	TRBV11-2	TRBJ2-7	.	TGTGCCAGCAGTCCTCTGACGGAGCCCTACGAGCAGTACTTC	CASSPLTEPYEQYF
.	TRBV6-4	TRBJ1-1	.	TGTGCCAGCAGTGAATCTGAACAGAACACTGAAGCTTTCTTT	CASSESEQNTEAFF
.	TRBV6-6	TRBJ1-2	.	TGTGCCAGCAGCCCACTTACAGGTCCATATGGCTACCCCTTC	CASSPLTGPYGYPF
.	TRBV5-4	TRBJ2-7	.	TGTGCCAGCAGCTCGGGGGGGCGGACAGGGGCCTACGAGCAGTACTTC	CASSSGGRTGAYEQYF
TRBD1	TRBV5-1	TRBJ2-5	.	TGCGCCAGCAGCTTGGCCGTCGGGACAGGGGGTCAAGGGACCCAGTACTTC	CASSLAVGTGGQGTQYF
.	TRBV6-6	TRBJ2-1	.	TGTGCCAGCAGTTCTACAGGGCTATACAATGAGCAGTTCTTC	CASSSTGLYNEQFF
TRBD1	TRBV2	TRBJ1-2	.	TGTGCCAGCAGTGAACGAGGACAGGGGGCCGGTGGCTACACCTTC	CASSERGQGAGGYTF
TRBD1	TRBV2	TRBJ1-5	.	TGTGCCAGCAAACAGGGGATGGGACAGCCCCAGCATTTT	CASKQGMGQPQHF
.	TRBV11-2	TRBJ2-7	.	TGTGCCAGCAGCTTATACCCGGGGTCCTACGAGCAGTACTTC	CASSLYPGSYEQYF
.	TRBV28	TRBJ2-2	.	TGTGCCAGCAGTTTACTGGGGCTGGGCACCGGGGAGCTGTTTTTT	CASSLLGLGTGELFF
TRBD1	TRBV6-1	TRBJ2-5	few	TGTGCCAGCAGTGAATGGGACAGCCAAGAGACCCAGTACTTC	CASSEWDSQETQYF
.	TRBV25-1	TRBJ1-2	.	TGTGCCAGCAGCAGGCAGGGGAGAGGCTACACCTTC	CASSRQGRGYTF
.	TRBV6-5	TRBJ1-1	few	TGTGCCAGCAAAGAAGGGGACACTGAAGCTTTCTTT	CASKEGDTEAFF
.	TRBV29-1	TRBJ2-5	few	TGCAGCGTTCCAAGCTTGCAGGGAGAGACCCAGTACTTC	CSVPSLQGETQYF
TRBD1	TRBV6-1	TRBJ2-7	.	TGTGCCAGCAGGAGCGGAGACAGGGATCTATACGAGCAGTACTTC	CASRSGDRDLYEQYF
.	TRBV4-3	TRBJ1-6	few	TGCGCCAGCAGCCAAGACAGCTCCTATAATTCACCCCTCCACTTT	CASSQDSSYNSPLHF
.	TRBV4-1	TRBJ2-6	.	TGCGCCAGCAGCCAAGTGGGGGGTCTTTCTGCGTACTCTGGGGCCAACGTCCTGACTTTC	CASSQVGGLSAYSGANVLTF
.	TRBV6-1	TRBJ2-3	.	TGTGCCAGCAGGCTGGCAGGGAAAGATACGCAGTATTTT	CASRLAGKDTQYF
.	TRBV19	TRBJ1-1	.	TGTGCCAGTAGCACCAAGCCGGGGGGCACTGAAGCTTTCTTT	CASSTKPGGTEAFF